These 27 T cell receptor beta chains came from one sample sequenced in a study of graft-versus-host responses after intestinal transplantation. Their antigen targets remain unknown. Clones were read by immunoSEQ multiplex PCR, and TCRdb kept only the in-frame ones, dropping some. The data hold some 87,000 clones, with over 85% observed a single time. The starting material was unstimulated CD4+ T cells sorted from spleen or lymph node cells, obtained before intestinal transplant. The receptors derive from a human donor who received an intestinal transplant.

The V call is TRBV19, the J call TRBJ2-3; TRBD2 aligns across 8 bases. The CDR3 contains 14 residues. V gave up 5 bases and J gave up 0 bases; unmatched junction bases: 1. Per germline, CDR1 LNHDA and CDR2 SQIVND (reference sequence). The CDR3 coding sequence is TGTGCCAGTAGTCCTAGCGGGAGCACAGATACGCAGTATTTT. Residues: CASSPSGSTDTQYF.

V gene TRBV29-1 combines with J gene TRBJ2-1, with a weak D call TRBD2 (5 bases). Per the germline V gene, CDR1 is SQVTM and CDR2 is ANQGSEA. V lost 7 bases and J 7 bases, leaving 17 bases between the germline ends. The CDR3 contains 13 residues. Written as DNA, the CDR3 is TGCAGCGCCATGCCCGGGGAGCGGAATGAGCAGTTCTTC. This sequence encodes CSAMPGERNEQFF.

The chain recombines TRBV5-1 with TRBJ2-7; 7 bases match TRBD2. Germline trimming cut 0 bases from V and 0 bases from J; bases unmatched to any gene: 9. The germline CDR1 and CDR2 sequences are SGHRS and YFSETQ. The CDR3 has 17 residues. The CDR3 loop is CASSLAVGRTSSYEQYF. The CDR3 DNA follows: TGCGCCAGCAGCTTGGCCGTGGGCAGGACTAGCTCCTACGAGCAGTACTTC.

The chain carries TRBV6-5 and TRBJ1-2; D is possibly TRBD1 (6 bases). The V gene lost 5 bases and the J gene lost 4 bases, with 17 bases spanning the gap. CDR1 and CDR2 from the germline V gene are MNHEY and SVGAGI. This CDR3 is built from 15 residues. The CDR3 protein is CASSRGGKALYGYTF. CDR3 nucleotides: TGTGCCAGCAGTCGAGGGGGGAAGGCCCTCTATGGCTACACCTTC.

The V and J genes are TRBV28 and TRBJ2-7; unclear D gene. CDR3 size: 11 residues. With 6 bases removed from V and 3 bases from J, the gap between germline ends came to 6 bases. CDR1 is MDHEN and CDR2 is SYDVKM in the germline V gene. The CDR3 DNA reads TGTGCCAGCAGAAGGGTCTACGAGCAGTACTTC. Translation: CASRRVYEQYF.

This clone was recorded once. The CDR3 DNA sequence: TGTGCCAGCAGCCAGACAGGACCCTCCTACGAGCAGTACTTC. This codes for CASSQTGPSYEQYF. The chain couples TRBV7-9 to TRBJ2-7; weak D call: TRBD1 (6 bases). The CDR3 has 14 residues. The germline CDR1 and CDR2 sequences are SEHNR and FQNEAQ (reference sequence). V lost 5 bases to trimming and J lost 0 bases, with 11 bases between them.

This clone was recorded only once. The chain joins TRBV4-2 to TRBJ1-5; tentative D call: TRBD1 (5 bases). V was clipped by 4 bases and J by 4 bases, with 11 bases between them. The CDR3 is 14 amino acids. Germline CDR1 and CDR2: LGHNA and YNFKEQ. DNA of the CDR3: TGTGCCAGCAGCCGGCGGGGGGTGAATCAGCCCCAGCATTTT. Protein sequence: CASSRRGVNQPQHF.

The gene calls are TRBV29-1 and TRBJ2-1, with D possibly being TRBD2 (6 bases). The V end was cut by 6 bases, the J end by 4 bases, with 13 bases between. CDR1 and CDR2 (germline): SQVTM, ANQGSEA. The CDR3 runs 13 residues. The CDR3 loop reads CSVMTRSYNEQFF. The CDR3 bases are TGCAGCGTCATGACTAGGTCGTACAATGAGCAGTTCTTC.

This clone was seen a single time. The chain is built from TRBV30 and TRBJ1-4, with D perhaps matching TRBD1 (6 bases). The V and J ends lost 0 bases and 8 bases respectively, with 10 bases between them. CDR1 and CDR2 (germline): GTSNPN, SVGIG (reference sequence). The length of the CDR3 is 13 residues. CDR3 sequence: CAWSVQGAEKLFF. The CDR3 DNA reads as TGTGCCTGGAGTGTACAGGGAGCGGAAAAACTGTTTTTT.

The chain joins TRBV6-5 to TRBJ2-3; D gene ambiguous. This CDR3 spans 13 amino acids. CDR1 is MNHEY and CDR2 is SVGAGI in the germline V gene. The V and J ends lost 6 bases and 6 bases respectively, with 13 bases between them. CDR3 residues: CASSRDRRDTQYF. The CDR3, as DNA: TGTGCCAGCAGCCGAGACCGTCGGGATACGCAGTATTTT.

The rearrangement uses TRBV9 and TRBJ2-3; 11 bases align to TRBD2. CDR1 and CDR2 (germline): SGDLS, YYNGEE. The CDR3 totals 18 residues. CDR3: CGLSVPGTSGESTDTQYF. In DNA, the CDR3 is TGTGGCCTCTCTGTTCCGGGGACTAGCGGAGAATCCACAGATACGCAGTATTTT.

This clone was detected a few times. The rearrangement uses TRBV18 and TRBJ1-3; possible D gene TRBD1, 5 bases. From germline, CDR1 is KGHSH and CDR2 LQKENI. The V and J ends lost 3 bases and 0 bases respectively, with 12 bases between them. The CDR3 is made up of 16 amino acids. The CDR3 region is CASSPRQTDSGNTIYF. The CDR3 region has the DNA TGTGCCAGCTCACCTCGACAGACTGACTCTGGAAACACCATATATTTT.

The chain joins TRBV5-1 to TRBJ2-7, with D possibly matching TRBD2 (6 bases). This CDR3 region has 15 residues. V shed 2 bases and J shed 2 bases, with 14 bases lying between them. Per the germline V gene, CDR1 is SGHRS and CDR2 is YFSETQ. CDR3 sequence: CASSLASEGPYEQYF. For the CDR3, the DNA is TGCGCCAGCAGCTTAGCCTCGGAGGGCCCCTACGAGCAGTACTTC.

The rearrangement links TRBV7-9 to TRBJ1-1; D is unresolved. The germline gives CDR1 SEHNR, CDR2 FQNEAQ (reference sequence). Trimming cost V 1 base and J 4 bases, with 13 bases left between them. The CDR3 length is 15 residues. CDR3 nucleotide sequence: TGTGCCAGCAGCTTAGTCCGCCCAGGTGGCACTGAAGCTTTCTTT. It is translated as CASSLVRPGGTEAFF.

The chain has TRBV28 and TRBJ2-4; D unresolved. Germline V gene data show CDR1 as MDHEN and CDR2 as SYDVKM. V lost 5 bases to trimming and J lost 1 base, with 15 bases between them. The CDR3 extends over 16 amino acids. The CDR3 sequence: CASSPGPVLAKNIQYF. Here the CDR3 DNA reads TGTGCCAGCAGTCCTGGGCCTGTACTGGCCAAAAACATTCAGTACTTC. Together with reference TRBV28 and TRBJ2-4, the CDR3 gives the full variable domain: DVKVTQSSRYLVKRTGEKVFLECVQDMDHENMFWYRQDPGLGLRLIYFSYDVKMKEKGDIPEGYSVSREKKERFSLILESASTNQTSMYLCASSPGPVLAKNIQYFGAGTRLSVL.

This chain joins TRBV10-1 and TRBJ1-6, with 9 bases identical to TRBD1. CDR1 and CDR2 (germline): WNHNN, SYGVQD (reference sequence). The CDR3 covers 19 residues. Trimming at V came to 4 bases and at J to 6 bases, leaving 16 bases not matched to a gene. CDR3 protein: CASSVTHGTGKKTNSPLHF. CDR3 in DNA: TGCGCCAGCAGTGTCACCCATGGGACAGGGAAGAAGACTAATTCACCCCTCCACTTT.

The rearrangement links TRBV4-1 to TRBJ2-3; maybe TRBD2 (5 bases). Germline-derived CDR1 and CDR2 are MGHRA and YSYEKL. Trimming took 4 bases from V and 0 from J, leaving 20 bases between them. This CDR3 contains 18 residues. In DNA, the CDR3 is TGCGCCAGCAGCCTCTTAGCTTCAGCGGTTATCAGCACAGATACGCAGTATTTT. This sequence encodes CASSLLASAVISTDTQYF.

This rearrangement joins TRBV29-1 to TRBJ2-7; 8 bases agree with TRBD2. This CDR3 contains 15 residues. With V trimmed by 5 bases and J by 3 bases, 12 bases remained unmatched. Germline values: CDR1 SQVTM, CDR2 ANQGSEA. The CDR3 is CSVRPLAGGFYEQYF. DNA for the CDR3: TGCAGCGTTCGTCCCTTGGCGGGAGGTTTCTACGAGCAGTACTTC.

V is TRBV28 and J is TRBJ2-1; possible D gene TRBD1, 6 bases. Trimming took 7 bases from V and 0 from J, leaving 10 bases between them. Germline V lookup: CDR1 MDHEN, CDR2 SYDVKM. The CDR3 loop spans 14 amino acids. This CDR3 is CASIDRSSYNEQFF. Here the CDR3 DNA reads TGTGCCAGCATCGACAGGAGCTCCTACAATGAGCAGTTCTTC.

J is TRBJ1-2 and V is TRBV28; D unclear. V lost 5 bases and J 1 base, leaving 14 bases between the germline ends. CDR3 length: 15 residues. The germline gives CDR1 MDHEN, CDR2 SYDVKM. The CDR3: CASSQPRGINYGYTF. The CDR3 DNA is TGTGCCAGCAGTCAGCCGCGCGGGATTAACTATGGCTACACCTTC.

This clone has only a few counts. This chain connects TRBV18 to TRBJ2-7; D is uncertain. Germline CDR1 KGHSH, CDR2 LQKENI. CDR3 length: 11 residues. The V and J ends lost 3 bases and 5 bases respectively, with 5 bases between them. CDR3 coding DNA: TGTGCCAGCTCACCTCCCCACGAGCAGTACTTC. Translated, it gives CASSPPHEQYF. The full variable domain, rest sourced from reference TRBV18 and TRBJ2-7, is NAGVMQNPRHLVRRRGQEARLRCSPMKGHSHVYWYRQLPEEGLKFMVYLQKENIIDESGMPKERFSAEFPKEGPSILRIQQVVRGDSAAYFCASSPPHEQYFGPGTRLTVT.

The chain links TRBV2 to TRBJ1-1; tentatively, D is TRBD1 (6 bases). Trimming shortened V by 0 bases and J by 4 bases, and 12 bases separated the two germline ends. This CDR3 contains 15 residues. Germline V gene sequence: CDR1 SNHLY, CDR2 FYNNEI. CDR3: CASSEALGGPTEAFF. Written as DNA, the CDR3 is TGTGCCAGCAGTGAAGCGCTCGGGGGGCCCACTGAAGCTTTCTTT.

V usage is TRBV7-9 and J usage is TRBJ2-2; D not resolved. The V gene's germline CDR1 is SEHNR and CDR2 FQNEAQ (reference sequence). Deletions cut 5 bases from V and 4 bases from J, with 14 bases between. CDR3 length: 15 amino acids. Here the CDR3 DNA reads TGTGCCAGCAGCCCTTTTAATTCTTTCACCGGGGAGCTGTTTTTT. Translating gives CASSPFNSFTGELFF.

The CDR3 reads CASSLQGGGEKLFF. The CDR3 region has the DNA TGTGCCAGCAGCCTACAGGGCGGAGGTGAAAAACTGTTTTTT. This chain links TRBV28 with TRBJ1-4; maybe TRBD1 (6 bases). Trimming pared 6 bases from V and 7 bases from J, leaving 15 bases between. Germline CDR1 is MDHEN and CDR2 is SYDVKM. This CDR3 has 14 residues.

The CDR3 loop reads CASSLRGQGGLYSNQPQHF. As DNA, the CDR3 is TGTGCCAGCAGTTTAAGAGGACAGGGGGGGCTATATAGCAATCAGCCCCAGCATTTT. The chain joins TRBV27 to TRBJ1-5; 10 bases agree with TRBD1. The J segment lost 0 bases and the V segment lost 2 bases, leaving 10 bases of the junction unmatched. The CDR3 covers 19 residues. Germline CDR1 and CDR2: MNHEY and SMNVEV (reference sequence).

This rearrangement joins TRBV19 to TRBJ1-5, with TRBD1 matching over 7 bases. V lost 6 bases, J lost 1 base, and 12 bases stayed unmatched. Per germline, CDR1 LNHDA and CDR2 SQIVND (reference sequence). This CDR3 comprises 17 residues. CDR3 DNA sequence: TGTGCCAGTAGCAGCGATACTGGGACAGTCAGCAATCAGCCCCAGCATTTT. It is translated as CASSSDTGTVSNQPQHF.

CDR3 sequence reads: CAISDPGQKNTEAFF. CDR3 DNA sequence: TGTGCCATCAGTGATCCGGGACAGAAGAACACTGAAGCTTTCTTT. V gene TRBV10-3 combines with J gene TRBJ1-1, with 7 nucleotides matching TRBD1. The CDR3 is 15 amino acids. Trimming cost V 3 bases and J 1 base; bases outside gene matches: 5. Looked up from germline, CDR1 is ENHRY and CDR2 is SYGVKD.